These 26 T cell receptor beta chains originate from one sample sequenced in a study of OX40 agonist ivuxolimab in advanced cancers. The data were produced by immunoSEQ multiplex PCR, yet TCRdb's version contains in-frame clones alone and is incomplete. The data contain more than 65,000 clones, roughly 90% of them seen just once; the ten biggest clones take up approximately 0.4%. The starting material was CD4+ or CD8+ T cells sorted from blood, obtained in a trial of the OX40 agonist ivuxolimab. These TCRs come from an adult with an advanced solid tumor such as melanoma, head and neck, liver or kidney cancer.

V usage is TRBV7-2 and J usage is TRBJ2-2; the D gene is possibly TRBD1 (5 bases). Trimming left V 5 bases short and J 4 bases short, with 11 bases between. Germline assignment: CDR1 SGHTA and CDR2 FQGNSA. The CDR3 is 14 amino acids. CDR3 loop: CASSADRFTGELFF. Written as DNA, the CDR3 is TGTGCCAGCAGCGCAGACAGATTCACCGGGGAGCTGTTTTTT.

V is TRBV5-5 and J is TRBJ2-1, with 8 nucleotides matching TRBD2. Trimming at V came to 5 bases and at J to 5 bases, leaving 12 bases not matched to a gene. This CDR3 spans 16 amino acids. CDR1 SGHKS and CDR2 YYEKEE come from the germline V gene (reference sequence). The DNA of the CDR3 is TGTGCCAGCAGGTTGAGCGGGAGTAACATCCACAATGAGCAGTTCTTC. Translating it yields CASRLSGSNIHNEQFF.

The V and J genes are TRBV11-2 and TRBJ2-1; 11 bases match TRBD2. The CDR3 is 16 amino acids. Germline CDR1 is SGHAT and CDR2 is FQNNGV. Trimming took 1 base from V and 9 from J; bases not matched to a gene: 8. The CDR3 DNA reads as TGTGCCAGCAGCTTAGGACTAGCGGGGCCGGGGGGTGAGCAGTTCTTC. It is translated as CASSLGLAGPGGEQFF. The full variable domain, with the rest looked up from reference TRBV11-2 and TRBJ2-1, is EAGVAQSPRYKIIEKRQSVAFWCNPISGHATLYWYQQILGQGPKLLIQFQNNGVVDDSQLPKDRFSAERLKGVDSTLKIQPAKLEDSAVYLCASSLGLAGPGGEQFFGPGTRLTVL.

For the CDR3, the DNA is TGTGCCAGCAGCTTACAGCGAGCGGGGGCCTCTAGCACAGATACGCAGTATTTT. Its translation is CASSLQRAGASSTDTQYF. V gene TRBV7-2 combines with J gene TRBJ2-3; 8 bases map to TRBD2. Per germline, CDR1 SGHTA and CDR2 FQGNSA. With 2 bases clipped from V and 0 bases from J, the junction kept 10 bases outside the gene matches. The length of the CDR3 is 18 residues.

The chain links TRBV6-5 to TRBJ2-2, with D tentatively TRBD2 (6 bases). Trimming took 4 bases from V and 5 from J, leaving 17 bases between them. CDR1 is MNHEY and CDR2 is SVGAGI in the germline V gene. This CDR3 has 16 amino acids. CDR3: CASSLVRGGQTGELFF. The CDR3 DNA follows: TGTGCCAGCAGTTTGGTGAGGGGAGGCCAAACCGGGGAGCTGTTTTTT.

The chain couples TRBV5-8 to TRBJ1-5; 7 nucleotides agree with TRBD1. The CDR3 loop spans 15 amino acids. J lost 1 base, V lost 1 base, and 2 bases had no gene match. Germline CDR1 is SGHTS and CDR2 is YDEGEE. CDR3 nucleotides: TGTGCCAGCAGCTTGACAGGGGTGAGCAATCAGCCCCAGCATTTT. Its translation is CASSLTGVSNQPQHF.

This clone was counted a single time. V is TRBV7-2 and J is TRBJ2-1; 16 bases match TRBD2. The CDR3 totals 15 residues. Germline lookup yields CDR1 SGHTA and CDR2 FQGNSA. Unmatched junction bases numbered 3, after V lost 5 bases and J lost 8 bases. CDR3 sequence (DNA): TGTGCCAGCAGCCTGGGACTAGCGGGAGGGGATGAGCAGTTCTTC. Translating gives CASSLGLAGGDEQFF.

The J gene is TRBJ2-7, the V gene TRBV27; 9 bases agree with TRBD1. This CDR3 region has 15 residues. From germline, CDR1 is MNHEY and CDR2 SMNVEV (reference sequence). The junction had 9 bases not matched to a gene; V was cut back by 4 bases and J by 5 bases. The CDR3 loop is CASSSVGTGRNEQYF. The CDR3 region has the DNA TGTGCCAGCAGTTCCGTGGGGACAGGGCGAAACGAGCAGTACTTC.

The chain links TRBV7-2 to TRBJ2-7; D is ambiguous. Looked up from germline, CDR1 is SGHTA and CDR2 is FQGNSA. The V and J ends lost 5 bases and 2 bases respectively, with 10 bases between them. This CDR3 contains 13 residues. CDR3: CASSQVFTYEQYF. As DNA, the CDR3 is TGTGCCAGCAGCCAGGTCTTTACCTACGAGCAGTACTTC.

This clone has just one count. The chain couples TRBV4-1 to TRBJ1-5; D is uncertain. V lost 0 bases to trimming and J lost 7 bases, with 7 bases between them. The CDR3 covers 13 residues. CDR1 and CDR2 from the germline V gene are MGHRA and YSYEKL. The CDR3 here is CASSQDLVQPQHF. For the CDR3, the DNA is TGCGCCAGCAGCCAAGATTTGGTCCAGCCCCAGCATTTT.

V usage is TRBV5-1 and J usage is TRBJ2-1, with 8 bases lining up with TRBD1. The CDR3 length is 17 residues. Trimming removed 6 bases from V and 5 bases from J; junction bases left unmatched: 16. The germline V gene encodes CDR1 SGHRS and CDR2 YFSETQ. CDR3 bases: TGCGCCAGCAAGGTAGGACCCCTCAGGACAGGGAACAATGAGCAGTTCTTC. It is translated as CASKVGPLRTGNNEQFF.

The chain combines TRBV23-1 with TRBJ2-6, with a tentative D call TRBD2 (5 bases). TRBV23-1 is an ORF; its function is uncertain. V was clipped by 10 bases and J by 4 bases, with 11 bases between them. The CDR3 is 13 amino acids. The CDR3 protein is CANRGEGANVLTF. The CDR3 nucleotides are TGCGCCAACCGGGGAGAAGGGGCCAACGTCCTGACTTTC.

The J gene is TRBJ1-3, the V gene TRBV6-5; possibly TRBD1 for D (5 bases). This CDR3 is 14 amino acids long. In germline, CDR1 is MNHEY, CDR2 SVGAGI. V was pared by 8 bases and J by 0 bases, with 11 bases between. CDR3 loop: CASWDASSGNTIYF. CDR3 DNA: TGTGCCAGCTGGGACGCCAGCTCTGGAAACACCATATATTTT.

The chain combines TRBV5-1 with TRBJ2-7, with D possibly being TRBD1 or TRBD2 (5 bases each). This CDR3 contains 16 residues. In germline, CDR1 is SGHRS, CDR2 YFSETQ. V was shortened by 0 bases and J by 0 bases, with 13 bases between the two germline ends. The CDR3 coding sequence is TGCGCCAGCAGCTTGGTGGCCGGGGCCAGCTCCTACGAGCAGTACTTC. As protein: CASSLVAGASSYEQYF.

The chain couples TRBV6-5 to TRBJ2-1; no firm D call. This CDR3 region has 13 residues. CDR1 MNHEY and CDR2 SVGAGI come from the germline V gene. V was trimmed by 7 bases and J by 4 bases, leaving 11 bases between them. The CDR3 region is CASTQGPYNEQFF. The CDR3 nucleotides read TGTGCCAGCACCCAAGGACCTTACAATGAGCAGTTCTTC.

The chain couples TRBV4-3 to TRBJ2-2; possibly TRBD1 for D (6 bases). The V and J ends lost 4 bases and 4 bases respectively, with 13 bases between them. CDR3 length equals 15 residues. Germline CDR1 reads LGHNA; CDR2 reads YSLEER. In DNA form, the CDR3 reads TGCGCCAGCAGCCCCGAACAGGGAGTCACCGGGGAGCTGTTTTTT. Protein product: CASSPEQGVTGELFF.

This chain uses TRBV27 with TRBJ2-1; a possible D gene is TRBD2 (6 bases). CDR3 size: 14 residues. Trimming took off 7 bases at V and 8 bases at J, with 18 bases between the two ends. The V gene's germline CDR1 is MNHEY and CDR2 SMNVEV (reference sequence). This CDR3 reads CASTSGLPHHEQFF. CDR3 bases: TGTGCCAGCACCTCGGGACTGCCTCACCATGAGCAGTTCTTC.

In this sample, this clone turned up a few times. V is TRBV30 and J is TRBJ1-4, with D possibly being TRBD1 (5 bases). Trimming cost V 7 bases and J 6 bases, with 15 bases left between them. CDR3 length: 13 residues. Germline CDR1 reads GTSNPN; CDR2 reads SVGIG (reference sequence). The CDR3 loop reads CAYSRGADEKLFF. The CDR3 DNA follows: TGTGCCTACTCGCGAGGGGCCGATGAAAAACTGTTTTTT.

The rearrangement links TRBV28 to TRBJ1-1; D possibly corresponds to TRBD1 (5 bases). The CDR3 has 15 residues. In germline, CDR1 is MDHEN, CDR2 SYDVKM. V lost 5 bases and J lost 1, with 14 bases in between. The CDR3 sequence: CASSSVFGGNTEAFF. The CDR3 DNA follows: TGTGCCAGCAGTAGTGTCTTTGGGGGGAACACTGAAGCTTTCTTT. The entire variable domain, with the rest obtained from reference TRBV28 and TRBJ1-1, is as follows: DVKVTQSSRYLVKRTGEKVFLECVQDMDHENMFWYRQDPGLGLRLIYFSYDVKMKEKGDIPEGYSVSREKKERFSLILESASTNQTSMYLCASSSVFGGNTEAFFGQGTRLTVV.

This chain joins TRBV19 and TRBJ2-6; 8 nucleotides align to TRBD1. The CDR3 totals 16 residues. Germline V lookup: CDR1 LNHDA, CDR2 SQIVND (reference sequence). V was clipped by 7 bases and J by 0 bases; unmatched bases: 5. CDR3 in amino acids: CASKGTGLSGANVLTF. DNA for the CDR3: TGTGCCAGTAAGGGGACAGGACTCTCTGGGGCCAACGTCCTGACTTTC.

The CDR3 DNA reads as TGTGCCAGCAGTTCAGCGGGGCACTACGAGCAGTACTTC. Protein sequence: CASSSAGHYEQYF. J is TRBJ2-7 and V is TRBV7-9; TRBD2 matches at 7 bases. From germline, CDR1 is SEHNR and CDR2 FQNEAQ (reference sequence). V was pared by 6 bases and J by 3 bases, with 5 bases of the junction left unmatched. CDR3 length equals 13 residues. The variable domain in full, with the rest retrieved from reference TRBV7-9 and TRBJ2-7, is DTGVSQNPRHKITKRGQNVTFRCDPISEHNRLYWYRQTLGQGPEFLTYFQNEAQLEKSRLLSDRFSAERPKGSFSTLEIQRTEQGDSAMYLCASSSAGHYEQYFGPGTRLTVT.

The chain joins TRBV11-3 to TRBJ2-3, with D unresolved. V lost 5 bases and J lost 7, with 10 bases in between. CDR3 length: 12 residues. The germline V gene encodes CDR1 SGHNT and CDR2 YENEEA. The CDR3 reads CASSLLSHTQYF. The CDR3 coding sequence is TGTGCCAGCAGCCTTTTGTCCCATACGCAGTATTTT.

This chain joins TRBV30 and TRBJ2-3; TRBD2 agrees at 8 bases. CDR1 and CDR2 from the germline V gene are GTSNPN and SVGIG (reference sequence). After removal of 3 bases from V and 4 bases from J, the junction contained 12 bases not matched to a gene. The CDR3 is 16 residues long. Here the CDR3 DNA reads TGTGCCTGGAGGCGGGGGGAGGGCCTAGTTGCAGATACGCAGTATTTT. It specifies CAWRRGEGLVADTQYF.

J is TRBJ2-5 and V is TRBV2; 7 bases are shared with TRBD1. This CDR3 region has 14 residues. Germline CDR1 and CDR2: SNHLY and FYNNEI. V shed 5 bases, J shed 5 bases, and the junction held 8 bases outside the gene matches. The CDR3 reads CASSQRQGGETQYF. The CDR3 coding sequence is TGTGCCAGCAGTCAAAGACAGGGCGGGGAGACCCAGTACTTC.

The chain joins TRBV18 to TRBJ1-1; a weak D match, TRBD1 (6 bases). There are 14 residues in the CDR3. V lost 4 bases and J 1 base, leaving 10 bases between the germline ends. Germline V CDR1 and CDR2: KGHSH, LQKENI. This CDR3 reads CASSLGQTNTEAFF. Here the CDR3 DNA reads TGTGCCAGCTCACTCGGACAGACGAACACTGAAGCTTTCTTT.

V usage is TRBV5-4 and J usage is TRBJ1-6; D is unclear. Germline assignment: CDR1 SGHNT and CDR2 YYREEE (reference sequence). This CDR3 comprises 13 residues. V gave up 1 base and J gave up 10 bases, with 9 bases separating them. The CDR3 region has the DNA TGTGCCAGCAGCTTGCGGCCGCGATCACCCCTCCACTTT. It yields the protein CASSLRPRSPLHF. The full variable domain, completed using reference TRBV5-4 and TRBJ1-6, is ETGVTQSPTHLIKTRGQQVTLRCSSQSGHNTVSWYQQALGQGPQFIFQYYREEENGRGNFPPRFSGLQFPNYSSELNVNALELDDSALYLCASSLRPRSPLHFGNGTRLTVT.